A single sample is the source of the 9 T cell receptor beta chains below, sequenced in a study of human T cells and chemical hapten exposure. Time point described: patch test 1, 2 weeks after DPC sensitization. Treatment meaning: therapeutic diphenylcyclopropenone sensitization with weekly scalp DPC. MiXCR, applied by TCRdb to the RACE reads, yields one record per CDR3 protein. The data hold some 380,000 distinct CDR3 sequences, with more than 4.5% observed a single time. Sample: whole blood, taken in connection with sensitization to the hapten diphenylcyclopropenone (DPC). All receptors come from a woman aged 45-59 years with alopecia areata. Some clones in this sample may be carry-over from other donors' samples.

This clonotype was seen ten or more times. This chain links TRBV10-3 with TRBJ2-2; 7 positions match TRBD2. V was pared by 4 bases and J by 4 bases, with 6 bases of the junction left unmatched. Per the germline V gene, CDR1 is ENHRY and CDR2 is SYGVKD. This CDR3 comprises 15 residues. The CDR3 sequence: CAISGIAGFTGELFF. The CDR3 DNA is TGTGCCATCAGTGGAATAGCGGGCTTCACCGGGGAGCTGTTTTTT.

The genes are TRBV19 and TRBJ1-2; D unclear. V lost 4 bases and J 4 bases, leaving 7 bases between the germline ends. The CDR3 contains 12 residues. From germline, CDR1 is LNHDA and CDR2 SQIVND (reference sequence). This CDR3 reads CASSTEIYGYTF. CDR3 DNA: TGTGCCAGTAGTACGGAGATCTATGGCTACACCTTC.

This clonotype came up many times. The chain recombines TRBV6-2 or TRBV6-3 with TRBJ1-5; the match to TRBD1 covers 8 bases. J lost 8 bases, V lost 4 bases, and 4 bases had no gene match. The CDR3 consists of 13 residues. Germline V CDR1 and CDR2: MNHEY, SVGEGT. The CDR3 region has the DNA TGTGCCAGCAGTTGGACAGGGCTGGAGCCCCAGCATTTT. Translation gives CASSWTGLEPQHF.

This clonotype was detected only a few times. CDR3 protein: CASSHTSGSNEQFF. Here the CDR3 DNA reads TGTGCCAGCAGCCATACTAGCGGGAGCAATGAGCAGTTCTTC. The chain carries TRBV3-1 and TRBJ2-1; 11 bases agree with TRBD2. The CDR3 runs 14 residues. Germline loops: CDR1 LGHDT, CDR2 YNNKEL (reference sequence). The V gene end was trimmed by 3 bases and the J gene end by 6 bases; junction bases not matched to a gene: 1.

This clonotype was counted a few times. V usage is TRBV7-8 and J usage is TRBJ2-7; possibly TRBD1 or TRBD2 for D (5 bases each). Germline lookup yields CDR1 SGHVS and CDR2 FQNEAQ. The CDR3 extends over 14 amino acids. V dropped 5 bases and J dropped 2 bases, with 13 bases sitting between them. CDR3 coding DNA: TGTGCCAGCAGCCTTAGCGTAGGGGCCTACGAGCAGTACTTC. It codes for CASSLSVGAYEQYF. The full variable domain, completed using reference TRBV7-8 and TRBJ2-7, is GAGVSQSPRYKVAKRGQDVALRCDPISGHVSLFWYQQALGQGPEFLTYFQNEAQLDKSGLPSDRFFAERPEGSVSTLKIQRTQQEDSAVYLCASSLSVGAYEQYFGPGTRLTVT.

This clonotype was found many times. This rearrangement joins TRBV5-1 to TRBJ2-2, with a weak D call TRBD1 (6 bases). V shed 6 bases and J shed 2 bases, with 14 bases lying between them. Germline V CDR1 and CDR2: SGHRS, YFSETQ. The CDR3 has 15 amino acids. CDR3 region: CASTLGTYNTGELFF. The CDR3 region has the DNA TGCGCCAGCACCTTAGGGACATATAACACCGGGGAGCTGTTTTTT.

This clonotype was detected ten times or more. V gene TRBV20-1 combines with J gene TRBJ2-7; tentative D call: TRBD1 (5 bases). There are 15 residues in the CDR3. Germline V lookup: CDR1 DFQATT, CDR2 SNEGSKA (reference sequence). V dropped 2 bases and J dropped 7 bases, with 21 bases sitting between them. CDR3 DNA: TGCAGTGCTAGACCCCCCCCCTTGGCAGGGCGAGAGCAGTACTTC. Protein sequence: CSARPPPLAGREQYF.

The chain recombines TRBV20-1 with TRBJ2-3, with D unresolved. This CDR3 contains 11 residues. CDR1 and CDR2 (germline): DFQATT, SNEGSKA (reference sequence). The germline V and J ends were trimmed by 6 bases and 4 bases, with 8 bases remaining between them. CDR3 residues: CSARLPDTQYF. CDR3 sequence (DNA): TGCAGTGCCCGCCTCCCAGATACGCAGTATTTT.

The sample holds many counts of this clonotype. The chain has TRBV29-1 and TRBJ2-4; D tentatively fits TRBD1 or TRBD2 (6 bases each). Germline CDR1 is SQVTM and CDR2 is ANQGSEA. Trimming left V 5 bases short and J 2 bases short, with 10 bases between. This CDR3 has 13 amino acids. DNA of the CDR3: TGCAGCGTTTTCGGGGGCACCAAAAACATTCAGTACTTC. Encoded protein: CSVFGGTKNIQYF.